The source of this T cell receptor (beta chain) is a study of cytomegalovirus exposure and HLA in healthy donors. V was pared by 2 bases and J by 7 bases, with 18 bases of the junction left unmatched. The CDR3 extends over 19 amino acids. While unrecorded immune exposures were likely, the donors were nominally healthy when sampled. PCR involved 60 Vbeta and 13 Jbeta primers. Some clones are missing from TCRdb's copy, which holds only in-frame ones; the method was immunoSEQ multiplex PCR. This table has approximately 220,000 clones, approximately 88% appearing once. The chain links TRBV23-1 to TRBJ1-4; 8 bases fit TRBD1. TRBV23-1 is assigned to the ORF class and has an uncertain function. The sequenced sample was PBMCs. This clonotype was sampled from a boy between 2 and 10 years old in good health and CMV-seronegative. Written as DNA, the CDR3 is TGCGCCAGCAGTCAAAATTGGACAGGGTCCGTGAAAACGATTGAAAAACTGTTTTTT. Its translation: CASSQNWTGSVKTIEKLFF.